The sequence of this T cell receptor beta chain was determined in a study of blood T cell repertoires in COVID-19. Study summary: Sample material is recorded as cDNA or gDNA derived from T cells, B-cell-depleted T cells, or PBMCs.

Libraries were prepared by immunoSEQ multiplex PCR; TCRdb keeps only in-frame clonotypes and omits some of them. The sample lists some 60,000 clones; about four fifths were seen once. Germline CDR1 is SGHTA and CDR2 is FQGTGA. V dropped 5 bases and J dropped 7; count of bases not matched to a gene: 9. The CDR3 has 14 residues. Sequenced input: peripheral blood. The TCR was taken from an elderly woman with acute or convalescent COVID-19. The gene calls are TRBV7-3 and TRBJ2-7; 9 nucleotides match TRBD2. The CDR3 nucleotides read TGTGCCAGCAGCCCCGGGCGGGGGGGCCGAGAGCAGTACTTC. This translates into CASSPGRGGREQYF.